This T cell receptor beta chain originates from a study of blood T cell repertoires in COVID-19. How the authors handled the data: Reference gene primer amplification yielded estimated nucleated cell counts. Generated by immunoSEQ multiplex PCR, the TCRdb table keeps only in-frame clones and is missing some. That table is the source of V, J and clone size, and D and trimming were worked out from the DNA. The sample lists a few hundred thousand clones, 85% to 90% seen once, with 8.8% in the top ten. CDR1 is MNHNS and CDR2 is SASEGT in the germline V gene. The ends were cut back, 1 base at V and 0 bases at J, with 7 bases in the middle. The CDR3 totals 14 residues.

The specimen was PBMCs or T cells enriched from blood (not recorded which). The source is a man aged 35 to 55 who had recovered from COVID-19. The chain links TRBV6-1 to TRBJ2-7; D is uncertain. The CDR3 region is CASSEDASSYEQYF. The CDR3 DNA reads as TGTGCCAGCAGTGAAGACGCGAGCTCCTACGAGCAGTACTTC.